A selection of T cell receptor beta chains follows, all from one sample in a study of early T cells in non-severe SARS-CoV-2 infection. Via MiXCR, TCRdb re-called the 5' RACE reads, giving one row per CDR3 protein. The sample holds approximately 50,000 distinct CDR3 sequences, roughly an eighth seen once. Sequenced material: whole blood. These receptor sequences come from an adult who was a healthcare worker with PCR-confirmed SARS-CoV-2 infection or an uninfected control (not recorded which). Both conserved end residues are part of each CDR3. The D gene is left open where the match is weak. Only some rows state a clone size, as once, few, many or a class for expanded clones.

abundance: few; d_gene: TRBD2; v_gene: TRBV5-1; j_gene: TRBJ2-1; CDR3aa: CASSVGTRKFF; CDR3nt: TGCGCCAGCAGCGTTGGGACTAGAAAGTTCTTC
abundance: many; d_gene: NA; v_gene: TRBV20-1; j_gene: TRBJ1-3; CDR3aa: CSARDVGTDNSIYF; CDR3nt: TGCAGTGCTAGAGATGTAGGGACGGATAACTCCATATATTTT
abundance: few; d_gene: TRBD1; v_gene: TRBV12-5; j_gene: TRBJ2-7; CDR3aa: CASGLVLPGQGSGEQYF; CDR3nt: TGTGCTAGTGGTTTGGTACTCCCGGGACAGGGGTCAGGCGAGCAGTACTTC
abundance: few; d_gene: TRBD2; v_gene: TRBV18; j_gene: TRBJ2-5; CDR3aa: CASSPTSGGAFGETQYF; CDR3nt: TGTGCCAGCTCACCGACTAGCGGGGGGGCCTTTGGAGAGACCCAGTACTTC
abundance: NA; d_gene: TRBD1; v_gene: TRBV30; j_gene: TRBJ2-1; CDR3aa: CAWSGGRDRQFF; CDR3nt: TGTGCCTGGAGTGGGGGTCGGGACAGACAGTTCTTC
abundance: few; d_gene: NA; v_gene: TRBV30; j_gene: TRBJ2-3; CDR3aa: CAWSEGSTDTQYF; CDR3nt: TGTGCCTGGAGCGAGGGGTCAACAGATACGCAGTATTTT
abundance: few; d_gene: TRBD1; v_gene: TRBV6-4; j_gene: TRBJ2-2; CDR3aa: CASSDSTGNDRELFF; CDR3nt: TGTGCCAGCAGTGACTCGACAGGGAACGACCGGGAGCTGTTTTTT
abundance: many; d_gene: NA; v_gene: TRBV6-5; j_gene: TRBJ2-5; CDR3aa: CASSKGSGLETQYF; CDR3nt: TGTGCCAGCAGCAAAGGTTCAGGTTTGGAGACCCAGTACTTC
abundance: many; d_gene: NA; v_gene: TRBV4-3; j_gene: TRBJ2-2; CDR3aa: CASSRTVTDPTGELFF; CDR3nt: TGCGCCAGCAGCCGGACCGTCACGGATCCCACCGGGGAGCTGTTTTTT
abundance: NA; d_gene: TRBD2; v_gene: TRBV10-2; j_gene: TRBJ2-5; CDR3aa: CASQRRGGSGETQYF; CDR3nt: TGCGCCAGCCAGCGGCGGGGGGGCAGCGGAGAGACCCAGTACTTC
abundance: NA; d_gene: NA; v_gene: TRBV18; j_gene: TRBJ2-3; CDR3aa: CASSPVAGTTDTQYF; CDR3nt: TGTGCCAGCTCACCAGTGGCGGGGACCACAGATACGCAGTATTTT
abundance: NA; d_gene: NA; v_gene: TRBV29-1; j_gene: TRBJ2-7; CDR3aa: CSVEPAGGYEQYF; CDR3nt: TGCAGCGTTGAACCGGCAGGAGGCTACGAGCAGTACTTC
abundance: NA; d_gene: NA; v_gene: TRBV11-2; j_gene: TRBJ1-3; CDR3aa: CASSSIRRNTIYF; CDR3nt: TGTGCCAGCAGCTCCATAAGACGAAACACCATATATTTT
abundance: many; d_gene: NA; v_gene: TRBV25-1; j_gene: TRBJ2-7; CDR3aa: CASSERTEQYF; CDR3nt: TGTGCCAGCAGTGAACGGACAGAGCAGTACTTC
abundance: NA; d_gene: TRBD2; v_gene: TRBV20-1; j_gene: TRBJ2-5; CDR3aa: CSATIAGEYQETQYF; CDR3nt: TGCAGTGCCACCATAGCGGGGGAGTACCAAGAGACCCAGTACTTC
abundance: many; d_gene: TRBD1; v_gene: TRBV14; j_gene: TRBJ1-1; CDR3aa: CASSPQGQGRIGTTEAFF; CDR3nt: TGTGCCAGCAGCCCTCAGGGACAGGGGCGCATCGGTACTACTGAAGCTTTCTTT